This is a list of T cell receptor beta chains from one sample in a study of blood T cells in healthy people across ages. MiXCR, run by TCRdb on the 5' RACE reads, gives a single entry per CDR3 protein. This sample carries approximately 850,000 distinct CDR3 sequences, roughly 50% of them seen once, and the ten largest clones take 22%. Sequencing was done on a sample of blood. All receptors come from a man in his thirties or forties in good health. The CDR3 runs from the conserved cysteine through the conserved F or W. Each record gives: V gene, D gene, clone size, J gene, CDR3 protein, CDR3 DNA. The D gene is left open where the match is weak. The size entry is marked missing in some rows and otherwise reads once, few, many or a size class.

v_call: TRBV11-2; d_call: NA; clone_size: NA; j_call: TRBJ2-1; cdr3_aa: CASSLVLGGWRGNEQFF; cdr3_nt: TGTGCCAGCAGCTTAGTTCTTGGGGGCTGGCGGGGCAATGAGCAGTTCTTC
v_call: TRBV20-1; d_call: NA; clone_size: few; j_call: TRBJ2-7; cdr3_aa: CSATDLKTSYEQYF; cdr3_nt: TGCAGTGCTACAGACTTGAAAACCTCCTACGAGCAGTACTTC
v_call: TRBV20-1; d_call: NA; clone_size: NA; j_call: TRBJ1-1; cdr3_aa: CSATTSGGTEAFF; cdr3_nt: TGCAGTGCTACCACGAGTGGGGGGACTGAAGCTTTCTTT
v_call: TRBV29-1; d_call: NA; clone_size: NA; j_call: TRBJ2-1; cdr3_aa: CSVWGSERSYNEQFF; cdr3_nt: TGCAGCGTCTGGGGAAGCGAGCGCTCCTACAATGAGCAGTTCTTC
v_call: TRBV5-4; d_call: TRBD1; clone_size: NA; j_call: TRBJ2-7; cdr3_aa: CASSYGTGGPWNYEQYF; cdr3_nt: TGTGCCAGCAGCTACGGGACAGGGGGGCCGTGGAACTACGAGCAGTACTTC
v_call: TRBV20-1; d_call: NA; clone_size: NA; j_call: TRBJ2-1; cdr3_aa: CSARRTSSEQFF; cdr3_nt: TGCAGTGCTAGACGGACTTCGTCGGAGCAGTTCTTC
v_call: TRBV11-1; d_call: NA; clone_size: NA; j_call: TRBJ2-7; cdr3_aa: CASSLQMNPYEQYF; cdr3_nt: TGTGCCAGCAGCCTACAGATGAACCCCTACGAGCAGTACTTC
v_call: TRBV20-1; d_call: TRBD1; clone_size: NA; j_call: TRBJ2-7; cdr3_aa: CSAHFKPQGAGSYEQYF; cdr3_nt: TGCAGTGCTCATTTCAAACCACAGGGGGCTGGATCCTACGAGCAGTACTTC
v_call: TRBV4-2; d_call: NA; clone_size: NA; j_call: TRBJ2-7; cdr3_aa: CASSQVGGTTYEQYF; cdr3_nt: TGTGCCAGCAGCCAAGTTGGCGGGACAACCTACGAGCAGTACTTC
v_call: TRBV10-3; d_call: NA; clone_size: NA; j_call: TRBJ1-5; cdr3_aa: CAISTGDAYNQPQHF; cdr3_nt: TGTGCCATCAGTACCGGGGACGCTTACAATCAGCCCCAGCATTTT
v_call: TRBV10-3; d_call: TRBD2; clone_size: NA; j_call: TRBJ2-1; cdr3_aa: CAISGGLAGGYEQFF; cdr3_nt: TGTGCCATCAGTGGGGGGCTAGCGGGAGGCTATGAGCAGTTCTTC
v_call: TRBV4-1; d_call: NA; clone_size: few; j_call: TRBJ1-1; cdr3_aa: CASSREGGGTEAFF; cdr3_nt: TGCGCCAGCAGTCGAGAGGGCGGCGGCACTGAAGCTTTCTTT
v_call: TRBV20-1; d_call: TRBD1; clone_size: NA; j_call: TRBJ1-5; cdr3_aa: CNRNGTGQGNQPQHF; cdr3_nt: TGCAATCGTAACGGGACGGGACAGGGGAATCAGCCCCAGCATTTT
v_call: TRBV6-2/TRBV6-3; d_call: NA; clone_size: NA; j_call: TRBJ2-7; cdr3_aa: CASSYSQTSRVQYF; cdr3_nt: TGTGCCAGCAGTTACTCCCAGACATCTAGGGTGCAGTACTTC
v_call: TRBV29-1; d_call: NA; clone_size: few; j_call: TRBJ1-1; cdr3_aa: CSVARARLNTEAFF; cdr3_nt: TGCAGCGTTGCTCGTGCCAGACTGAACACTGAAGCTTTCTTT
v_call: TRBV6-1; d_call: NA; clone_size: NA; j_call: TRBJ1-2; cdr3_aa: CASTYVNYGYTF; cdr3_nt: TGTGCCAGCACATACGTTAACTATGGCTACACCTTC
v_call: TRBV18; d_call: NA; clone_size: few; j_call: TRBJ2-7; cdr3_aa: CASSPGYGTSSYEQYF; cdr3_nt: TGTGCCAGCTCACCCGGGTACGGGACAAGCTCCTACGAGCAGTACTTC
v_call: TRBV7-9; d_call: NA; clone_size: NA; j_call: TRBJ1-1; cdr3_aa: CASSSGGGAQNTEAFF; cdr3_nt: TGTGCCAGCAGCTCTGGAGGGGGGGCTCAGAACACTGAAGCTTTCTTT
v_call: TRBV4-2; d_call: NA; clone_size: few; j_call: TRBJ1-6; cdr3_aa: CASSQDAGEGLAFSPLHF; cdr3_nt: TGTGCCAGCAGCCAAGACGCAGGGGAGGGCCTCGCGTTCTCACCCCTCCACTTT
v_call: TRBV20-1; d_call: NA; clone_size: NA; j_call: TRBJ2-5; cdr3_aa: CSAPNVGVQYF; cdr3_nt: TGCAGTGCTCCAAACGTTGGGGTCCAGTACTTC